This T cell receptor (beta chain) was sequenced during a study of T cell changes during pregnancy in multiple sclerosis (dated by TCRdb to about 2019). Concerning the study at large: The study examined how the T cell repertoire changed over the course of pregnancy in women with multiple sclerosis.

In the case of this clone: Its antigen remains unidentified. Per-base quality was not reported, and no clone a single base away is much larger than it.

For CDR1 and CDR2, the germline V gene lists MNHNS and SASEGT. V ends up 8 bases short and J 0 bases short, with an unmatched junction base count of 6. The CDR3 numbers 15 residues from cysteine through phenylalanine. Only the CDR3 part of the read is kept: 45 bases, read in frame from the first base. Library preparation was by the immunoSEQ multiplex PCR assay. Drawn from immuneACCESS, this table holds only the in-frame rearrangements with V and J called that TCRdb kept. Clones are partly lost; checked studies trace under half to an unresolved V gene and leave the rest unexplained. The sample contains roughly 53,000 clones, roughly 92% of them found a single time. The ten most abundant clones make up just over 0.65% of the sample.

The sequence joins TRBV6-1 to TRBJ2-2; a stretch of 7 junction bases matches TRBD1. The sequence came from a female donor with multiple sclerosis, enrolled in a pregnancy study. The sequencing used CD4+ T cells from peripheral blood mononuclear cells, collected in the third trimester of pregnancy. This receptor carries the CDR3 CASPEGTANTGELFF. At the DNA level, the sequence is TGTGCCAGCCCAGAGGGGACAGCGAACACCGGGGAGCTGTTTTTT.